This record covers a single T cell receptor beta chain. There is no known antigen for this receptor. Nothing much larger sits one base from this clone, and base qualities are not available. The entry originates in a study of Ad26.COV2.S vaccination and SARS-CoV-2 variants (dated by TCRdb to about 2021). Background for the entire study: Donors in the vaccine arm were drawn from COV1001, a multicentre, randomized, double-blind, placebo-controlled phase I-IIa trial testing Ad26.COV2.S in healthy adults. A total of approximately 32 samples were included in the TCR-sequenced set, comprising about 20 Ad26.COV2.S vaccine recipients, 5 placebo recipients and 8 SARS-CoV-2 convalescent individuals. Ad26.COV2.S was given intramuscularly at 5x10^10 or 1x10^11 viral particles, as a single shot or as two shots 56 days apart. TCRbeta repertoire sequencing was used to assess the specificity and breadth of SARS-CoV-2-reactive T cell receptors after Ad26.COV2.S vaccination. Investigators remained blinded to trial group allocation during experiments and outcome assessment. Trial participants were randomized into five groups of five: low-dose or high-dose Ad26.COV2.S given once or twice, or placebo on both occasions. Study-wide conclusions, independent of this receptor: Comparing responses between vaccine doses or regimens was not something the study was powered to do. After vaccination, substantial breadth of spike-specific CD8+ and CD4+ T cell responses was reported. Non-spike TCR breadth was comparable between vaccine and placebo recipients, consistent with the vaccine containing only spike. Higher spike-specific TCR breadth was observed in Ad26.COV2.S recipients than in placebo recipients (P = 0.0014). It was noted by the authors that total T cell responses may have been underestimated by the TCR breadth and depth analyses.

The germline V gene sets CDR1 to MNHEY and CDR2 to SVGEGT. V lost 2 bases and J lost 14 bases; the stretch between them is 18 bases long. The CDR3 numbers 13 residues from cysteine through phenylalanine. Only the CDR3 part of the read is kept: 39 bases, read in frame from the first base. The sample's treatment or condition label, decoded: around 19 received Ad26.COV2.S at low or high dose, single or two shots; about 5 received placebo; per-sample allocation not given. Repertoires of vaccine and placebo recipients were sequenced from samples taken on day 63 after the first injection. Cohort 1b enrolled about two dozen adults aged 18-55 years at a single site in Boston, USA, between 29 July and 7 August 2020. Ad26.COV2.S consisted of a replication-incompetent adenovirus type 26 vector by which a prefusion-stabilized SARS-CoV-2 spike protein from the original Wuhan strain was expressed. The immunoSEQ Assay was the method used to sequence TCRbeta CDR3 regions. After extraction, genomic DNA underwent amplification by bias-controlled multiplex PCR, followed by high-throughput sequencing. In the source study's methods: To quantify the absolute abundance of every unique TCRbeta CDR3 region, sequences were collapsed and filtered. T cell fraction was estimated by normalization of TCRbeta template counts to usable DNA, with usable DNA being measured through amplification of reference genes present in all nucleated cells. Repertoire TCRs were annotated as SARS-CoV-2-specific when V gene, CDR3 amino acid sequence and J gene were exactly matched to a known reactive TCR set. MIRA supplied the reference SARS-CoV-2 TCR set, which was filtered for enrichment in COVID-19-positive ImmuneCODE repertoires so that public or cross-reactive TCRs were removed. Using the MIRA antigens, annotated TCRs were further analysed by specific ORF or by position within an ORF. Breadth was defined as the number of annotated unique rearrangements divided by the total number of unique productive rearrangements, and depth was defined as the summed frequency of the annotated unique rearrangements. TCR breadth was compared between groups using two-sided Wilcoxon rank-sum tests. The immuneACCESS repertoire file appears here via TCRdb, limited to in-frame rearrangements. These files lack a portion of the clones; in checked studies, under half of the deficit traces to unresolved V genes, and the cause of the others is not known. V, J and clone size reflect that table, while D and trimming were determined from the DNA. In this sample the table shows about 220,000 clones, approximately 88% of which occur a single time. The biggest ten clones account for about 10% of the sample.

The chain was built from TRBV6-2 or TRBV6-3 and TRBJ1-1; TRBD1 is a weak D gene call, 5 bases matching. The receptor was isolated from a person between 18 and 65 years old who received the Ad26.COV2.S COVID-19 vaccine or a placebo. Sequenced material: peripheral blood, taken in a trial of Ad26.COV2.S vaccine versus placebo. The CDR3 reads as follows: CASSYAMSPWGFF. The DNA is TGTGCCAGCAGTTACGCCATGTCCCCCTGGGGCTTCTTT.